These T cell receptor beta chains were read from a single sample in a study of siplizumab effects on memory and regulatory T cells. TCRdb's table, derived via immunoSEQ multiplex PCR, lists solely in-frame clones and lacks some. The table lists some 100,000 clones, 96% of them singletons. The specimen sequenced was naive CD4+ T cells sorted from blood. The source is a human donor in good health. CDR3s include the opening cysteine and the closing phenylalanine or tryptophan. A D gene is named only where the DNA matches it firmly. Part of the rows lack a size; the others show once, few, many or a class for expanded clones.

CDR3,DNA,V,size,D,J
CASPGQGQINEQFF,TGTGCCAGCCCCGGGCAGGGACAGATAAATGAGCAGTTCTTC,TRBV6-1,NA,TRBD1,TRBJ2-1
CASSASRDFRETQYF,TGTGCCAGCAGTGCGTCCCGGGACTTCCGAGAGACCCAGTACTTC,TRBV2,once,NA,TRBJ2-5
CASGLRGMNTEAFF,TGTGCTAGTGGTTTGAGGGGGATGAACACTGAAGCTTTCTTT,TRBV12-5,NA,NA,TRBJ1-1
CASSFLGSYEQYF,TGTGCCAGCAGTTTTCTCGGGTCCTACGAGCAGTACTTC,TRBV28,NA,NA,TRBJ2-7
CASSLTNYNSPLHF,TGTGCCAGCAGCTTGACAAACTATAATTCACCCCTCCACTTT,TRBV21-1,NA,NA,TRBJ1-6
CASSTQGSNQPQHF,TGTGCCAGCAGTACGCAGGGAAGCAATCAGCCCCAGCATTTT,TRBV2,NA,NA,TRBJ1-5
CASSLTIPGANVLTF,TGTGCCAGCAGCTTAACGATACCGGGGGCCAACGTCCTGACTTTC,TRBV7-3,NA,NA,TRBJ2-6
CASSLAALSGTGARTEAFF,TGTGCCAGCAGCTTAGCCGCGCTTTCCGGGACAGGAGCTCGGACTGAAGCTTTCTTT,TRBV7-8,once,TRBD1,TRBJ1-1
CASSVAVGRGTDTQYF,TGTGCCAGCAGCGTAGCAGTTGGCAGAGGCACAGATACGCAGTATTTT,TRBV9,NA,NA,TRBJ2-3
CASTRRSLAGAPQETQYF,TGCGCCAGCACCCGCCGTTCTTTAGCGGGGGCTCCTCAAGAGACCCAGTACTTC,TRBV5-1,NA,TRBD2,TRBJ2-5
CASKRDPTNTIYF,TGTGCCAGTAAGAGGGATCCGACGAACACCATATATTTT,TRBV19,NA,NA,TRBJ1-3
CASSPGGRDTQYF,TGTGCCAGCTCCCCGGGGGGCCGAGATACGCAGTATTTT,TRBV6-5,NA,NA,TRBJ2-3
CASSAGLINQPQHF,TGTGCCAGTAGCGCAGGGCTCATCAATCAGCCCCAGCATTTT,TRBV19,NA,NA,TRBJ1-5
CASSFGTAGNTIYF,TGTGCCAGCAGTTTCGGGACAGCTGGAAACACCATATATTTT,TRBV6-5,NA,TRBD1,TRBJ1-3
CASNPLESYEQYF,TGTGCCAGCAACCCATTGGAGTCCTACGAGCAGTACTTC,TRBV7-9,NA,NA,TRBJ2-7
CSTYRETEAFF,TGCAGTACATACAGGGAAACTGAAGCTTTCTTT,TRBV20-1,NA,NA,TRBJ1-1
CSVRGRGVVEQYF,TGCAGTGTGAGGGGACGGGGGGTGGTCGAGCAGTACTTC,TRBV29-1,NA,TRBD2,TRBJ2-7